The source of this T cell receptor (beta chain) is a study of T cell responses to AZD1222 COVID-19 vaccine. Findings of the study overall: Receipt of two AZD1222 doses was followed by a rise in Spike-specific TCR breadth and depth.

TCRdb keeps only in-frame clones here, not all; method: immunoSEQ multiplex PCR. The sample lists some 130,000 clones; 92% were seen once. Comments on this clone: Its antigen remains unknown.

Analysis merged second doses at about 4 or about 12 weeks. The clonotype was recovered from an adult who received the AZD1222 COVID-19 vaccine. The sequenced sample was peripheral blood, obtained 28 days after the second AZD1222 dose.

The CDR3 DNA follows: TGTGCCAGCAGTTTATCTACGTCGAGTGCCCAGCATTTT. Translation: CASSLSTSSAQHF. The J gene is TRBJ1-5, the V gene TRBV27; D is ambiguous. Trimming stripped 0 bases from V and 11 bases from J, with 11 bases between. The CDR3 length is 13 residues. The germline V gene has CDR1 MNHEY and CDR2 SMNVEV (reference sequence).